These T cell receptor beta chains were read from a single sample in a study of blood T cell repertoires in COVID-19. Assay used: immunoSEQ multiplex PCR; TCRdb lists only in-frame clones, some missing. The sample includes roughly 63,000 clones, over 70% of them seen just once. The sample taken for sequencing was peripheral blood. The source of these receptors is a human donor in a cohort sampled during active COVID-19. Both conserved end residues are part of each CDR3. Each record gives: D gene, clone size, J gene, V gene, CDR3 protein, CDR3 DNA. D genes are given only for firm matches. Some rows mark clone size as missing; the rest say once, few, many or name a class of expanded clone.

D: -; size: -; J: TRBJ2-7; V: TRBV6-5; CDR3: CASSRTIDYEQYF; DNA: TGTGCCAGCAGCCGGACTATTGACTACGAGCAGTACTTC
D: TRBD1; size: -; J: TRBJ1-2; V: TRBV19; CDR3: CATLPTGQIYGYTF; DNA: TGTGCCACCCTACCGACGGGACAGATCTATGGCTACACCTTC
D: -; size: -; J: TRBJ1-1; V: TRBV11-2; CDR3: CASSPSLGGFNTEAFF; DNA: TGTGCCAGCAGCCCCTCTCTCGGGGGGTTTAACACTGAAGCTTTCTTT
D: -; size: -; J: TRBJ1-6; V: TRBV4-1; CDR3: CASSQDISSSPLHF; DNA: TGCGCCAGCAGCCAAGATATATCTAGTTCACCCCTCCACTTT
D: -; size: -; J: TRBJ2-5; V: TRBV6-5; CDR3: CASRMTPYQETQYF; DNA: TGTGCCAGCAGGATGACTCCGTACCAAGAGACCCAGTACTTC
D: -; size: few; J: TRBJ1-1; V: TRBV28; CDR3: CASTPFGGAHQAEAFF; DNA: TGTGCCAGCACCCCGTTCGGGGGGGCGCATCAAGCTGAAGCTTTCTTT
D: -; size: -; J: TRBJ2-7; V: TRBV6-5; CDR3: CASSYVASGQYEQYF; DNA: TGTGCCAGCAGTTACGTCGCTAGCGGACAGTACGAGCAGTACTTC
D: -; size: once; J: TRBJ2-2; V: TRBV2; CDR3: CASSEEKKGGTGELFF; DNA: TGTGCCAGCAGTGAAGAGAAGAAAGGGGGCACCGGGGAGCTGTTTTTT
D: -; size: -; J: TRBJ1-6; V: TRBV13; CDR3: CASSPMLGGEPLHF; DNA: TGTGCCAGCAGCCCAATGCTGGGGGGGGAACCCCTCCACTTT
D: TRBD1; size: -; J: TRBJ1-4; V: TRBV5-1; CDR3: CASSLLGTGDRPTNEKLFF; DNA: TGCGCCAGCAGCTTGCTTGGGACAGGGGATAGACCAACTAATGAAAAACTGTTTTTT
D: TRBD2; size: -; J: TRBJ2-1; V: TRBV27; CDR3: CASSPRTSGSWAHNEQFF; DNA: TGTGCCAGCAGTCCGAGGACTAGCGGGTCCTGGGCCCACAATGAGCAGTTCTTC
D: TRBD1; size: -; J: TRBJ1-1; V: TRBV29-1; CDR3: CSVEGAGGEAFF; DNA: TGCAGCGTTGAAGGGGCAGGGGGAGAAGCTTTCTTT
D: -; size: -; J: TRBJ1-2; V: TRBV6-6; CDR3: CASRGGQTYGYTF; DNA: TGTGCCAGCAGGGGAGGGCAGACCTATGGCTACACCTTC
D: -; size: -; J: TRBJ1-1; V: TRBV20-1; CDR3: CSGTPTAEAFF; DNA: TGCAGTGGAACCCCTACCGCTGAAGCTTTCTTT
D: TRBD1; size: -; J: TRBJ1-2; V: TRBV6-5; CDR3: CASRIDREHGYTF; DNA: TGTGCCAGCAGGATTGACAGGGAACATGGCTACACCTTC
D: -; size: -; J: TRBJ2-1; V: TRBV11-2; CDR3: CASERSGNNEQFF; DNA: TGTGCCAGCGAGCGGAGCGGTAACAATGAGCAGTTCTTC
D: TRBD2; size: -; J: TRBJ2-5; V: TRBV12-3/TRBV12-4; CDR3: CASSGLAVTQYF; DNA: TGTGCCAGCAGCGGACTAGCTGTGACCCAGTACTTC
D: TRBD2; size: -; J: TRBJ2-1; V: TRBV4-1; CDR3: CASSQAGGQGSEQFF; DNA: TGCGCCAGCAGCCAGGCGGGGGGGCAGGGGAGTGAGCAGTTCTTC
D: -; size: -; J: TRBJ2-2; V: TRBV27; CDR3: CASSPRDTYTGELFF; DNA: TGTGCCAGCAGTCCCCGGGACACATACACCGGGGAGCTGTTTTTT
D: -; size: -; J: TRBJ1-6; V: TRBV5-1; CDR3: CASKQDNSPLHF; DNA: TGCGCCAGCAAACAGGATAATTCACCCCTCCACTTT
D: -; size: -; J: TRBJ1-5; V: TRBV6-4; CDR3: CATSPQGKQPQHF; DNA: TGTGCCACTTCCCCCCAGGGTAAACAGCCCCAGCATTTT
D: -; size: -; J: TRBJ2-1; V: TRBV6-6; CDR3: CASSYSTPPWVF; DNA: TGTGCCAGCAGTTACTCGACTCCCCCCTGGGTCTTC
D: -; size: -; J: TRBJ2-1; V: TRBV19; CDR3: CASSIVGGKKRYNEQFF; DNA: TGTGCCAGTAGTATAGTCGGAGGGAAGAAAAGATACAATGAGCAGTTCTTC
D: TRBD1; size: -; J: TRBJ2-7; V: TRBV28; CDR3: CASSGGQLPSYEQYF; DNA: TGTGCCAGCAGTGGGGGACAGCTACCCTCCTACGAGCAGTACTTC
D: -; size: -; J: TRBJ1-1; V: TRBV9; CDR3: CASSAENTEAFF; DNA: TGTGCCAGCAGCGCAGAGAACACTGAAGCTTTCTTT
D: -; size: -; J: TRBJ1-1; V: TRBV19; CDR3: CASETVFGGFLNTEAFF; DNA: TGTGCCAGCGAAACAGTGTTCGGGGGTTTCTTGAACACTGAAGCTTTCTTT
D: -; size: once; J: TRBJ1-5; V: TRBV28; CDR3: CASNPVGGINQPQHF; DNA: TGTGCCAGCAACCCTGTGGGGGGTATTAATCAGCCCCAGCATTTT
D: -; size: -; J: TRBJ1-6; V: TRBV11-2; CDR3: CASSVTRDNSPLHF; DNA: TGTGCCAGCAGCGTAACCAGGGATAATTCACCCCTCCACTTT
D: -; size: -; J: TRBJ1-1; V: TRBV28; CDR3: CASSLRAGRANTEAFF; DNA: TGTGCCAGCAGTTTAAGGGCAGGGAGGGCGAACACTGAAGCTTTCTTT
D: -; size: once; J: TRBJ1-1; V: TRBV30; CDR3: CAWSRGIEAFF; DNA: TGTGCCTGGAGTCGGGGGATTGAAGCTTTCTTT
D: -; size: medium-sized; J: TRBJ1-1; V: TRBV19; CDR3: CASSIGETEAFF; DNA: TGTGCCAGTAGTATCGGGGAAACTGAAGCTTTCTTT
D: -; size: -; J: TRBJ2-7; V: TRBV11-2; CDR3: CASSGLAKTYEQYF; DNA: TGTGCCAGCAGCGGTCTAGCGAAAACCTACGAGCAGTACTTC
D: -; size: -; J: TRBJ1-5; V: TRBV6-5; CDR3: CASRWRDGQPQHF; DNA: TGTGCCAGCAGGTGGAGGGACGGGCAGCCCCAGCATTTT
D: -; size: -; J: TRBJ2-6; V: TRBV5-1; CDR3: CASWEGVAGANVLTF; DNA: TGCGCCAGCTGGGAGGGGGTTGCTGGGGCCAACGTCCTGACTTTC
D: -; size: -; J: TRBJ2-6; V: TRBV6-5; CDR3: CASSYLGALTF; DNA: TGTGCCAGCAGTTATTTGGGGGCCCTGACTTTC
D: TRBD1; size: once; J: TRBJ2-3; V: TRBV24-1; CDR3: CATSQGQGTDTQYF; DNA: TGTGCCACCAGCCAGGGACAGGGAACAGATACGCAGTATTTT
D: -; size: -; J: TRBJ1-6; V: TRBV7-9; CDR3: CASSLDIHSPLHF; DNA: TGTGCCAGCAGCTTAGACATACATTCACCCCTCCACTTT
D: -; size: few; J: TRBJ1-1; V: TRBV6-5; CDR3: CASSSVAEAFF; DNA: TGTGCCAGCAGTTCAGTCGCTGAAGCTTTCTTT
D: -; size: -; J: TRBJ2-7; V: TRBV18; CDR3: CASSPRDSYEQYF; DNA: TGTGCCAGCTCACCCCGAGACAGCTACGAGCAGTACTTC
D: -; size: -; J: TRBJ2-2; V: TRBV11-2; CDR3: CASSFVFLPTTNTGELFF; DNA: TGTGCCAGCAGCTTCGTTTTCTTGCCTACCACGAACACCGGGGAGCTGTTTTTT
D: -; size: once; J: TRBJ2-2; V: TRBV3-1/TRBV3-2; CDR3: CASTSTPGVPGELFF; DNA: TGTGCCAGCACCTCAACCCCAGGGGTCCCCGGGGAGCTGTTTTTT
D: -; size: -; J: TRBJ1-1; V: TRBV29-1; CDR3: CSVEAPNTEAFF; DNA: TGCAGCGTTGAAGCTCCGAACACTGAAGCTTTCTTT
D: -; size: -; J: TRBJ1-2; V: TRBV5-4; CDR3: CASSSAETAGGYTF; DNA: TGTGCCAGCAGCAGCGCGGAGACAGCCGGGGGCTACACCTTC
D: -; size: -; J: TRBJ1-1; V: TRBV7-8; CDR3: CASSLRGGFTEAFF; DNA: TGTGCCAGCAGCTTACGGGGAGGATTCACTGAAGCTTTCTTT